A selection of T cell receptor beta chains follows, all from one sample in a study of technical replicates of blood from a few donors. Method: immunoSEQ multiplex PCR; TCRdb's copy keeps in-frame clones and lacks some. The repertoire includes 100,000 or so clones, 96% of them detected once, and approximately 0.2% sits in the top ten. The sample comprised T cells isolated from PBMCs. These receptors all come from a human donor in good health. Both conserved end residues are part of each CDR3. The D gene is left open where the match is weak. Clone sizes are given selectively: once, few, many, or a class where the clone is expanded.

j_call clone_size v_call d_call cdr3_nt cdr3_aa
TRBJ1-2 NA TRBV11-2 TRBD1 TGTGCCAGCAGAACCGGGACAGGTCGCGGGGCACGTGGCTACACCTTC CASRTGTGRGARGYTF
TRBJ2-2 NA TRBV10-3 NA TGTGCCATCAGGAGGGGAGGCCCTGTCCGAACCGGGGAGCTGTTTTTT CAIRRGGPVRTGELFF
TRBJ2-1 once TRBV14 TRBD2 TGTGCCAGCAGCCAGAAAGGGACTAGCGGGGGAGCCTACAATGAGCAGTTCTTC CASSQKGTSGGAYNEQFF
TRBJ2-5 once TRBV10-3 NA TGTGCCATCAGTGAGTCCGGCGGGGACCAAGAGACCCAGTACTTC CAISESGGDQETQYF
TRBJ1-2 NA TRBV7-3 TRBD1 TGTGCCAGCAGCTTACAGGGGGGCTATGGCTACACCTTC CASSLQGGYGYTF
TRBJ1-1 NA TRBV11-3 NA TGTGCCAGCAGCCCGGGGGGGGTGAACACTGAAGCTTTCTTT CASSPGGVNTEAFF
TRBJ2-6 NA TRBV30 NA TGTGCCTGGAGTGGAGATCTAGCTCCAGGGGCCAACGTCCTGACTTTC CAWSGDLAPGANVLTF
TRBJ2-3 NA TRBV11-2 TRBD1 TGTGCCAGCAGCTTAGCCGGACAGGGGTCAGATACGCAGTATTTT CASSLAGQGSDTQYF
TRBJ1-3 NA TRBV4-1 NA TGCGCCAGCAGCCAAGGCCCAGGGGAAACTGGAAACACCATATATTTT CASSQGPGETGNTIYF
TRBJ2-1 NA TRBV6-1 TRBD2 TGTGCCAGCAGTGTACTAGCGGGAGGCCGGGGCAATGAGCAGTTCTTC CASSVLAGGRGNEQFF
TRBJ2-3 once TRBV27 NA TGTGCCAGCAGTTTGGCCCTAGGGGTTGGCACAGATACGCAGTATTTT CASSLALGVGTDTQYF
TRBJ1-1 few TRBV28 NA TGTGCCAGCAGTCACGGGATGAACACTGAAGCTTTCTTT CASSHGMNTEAFF
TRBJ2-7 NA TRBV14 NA TGTGCCAGCAGCCAGTCTTACGAGCAGTACTTC CASSQSYEQYF